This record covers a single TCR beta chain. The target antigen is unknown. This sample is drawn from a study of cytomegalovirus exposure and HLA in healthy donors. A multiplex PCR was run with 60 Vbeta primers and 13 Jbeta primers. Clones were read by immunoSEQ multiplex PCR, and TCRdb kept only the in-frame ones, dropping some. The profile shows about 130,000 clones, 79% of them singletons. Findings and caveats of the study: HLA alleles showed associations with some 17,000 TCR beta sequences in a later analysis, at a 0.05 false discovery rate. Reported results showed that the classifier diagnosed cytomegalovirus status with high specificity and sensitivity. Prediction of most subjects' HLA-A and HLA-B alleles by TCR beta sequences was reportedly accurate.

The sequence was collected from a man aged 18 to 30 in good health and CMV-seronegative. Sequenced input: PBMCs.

The CDR3 bases are TGTGCCAGCAGCCCCCAGGACAGGGGAAACCCCTACGAGCAGTACTTC. This gives the protein CASSPQDRGNPYEQYF. The chain couples TRBV7-9 to TRBJ2-7, with 9 bases lining up with TRBD1. Per germline, CDR1 SEHNR and CDR2 FQNEAQ (reference sequence). The ends lost 5 bases at V and 2 bases at J; junction bases unmatched: 10. The CDR3 extends over 16 amino acids.